Described below is a single T cell receptor (beta chain) sequence and its context. PBMCs numbering at least 7 million were isolated per sample. RNA extraction gave at least 5 micrograms of total RNA per sample. The sample comes from a study of blood T cells in healthy people across ages. With a J-beta primer mix and a sample-barcoded 5' primer, a second PCR ran about 7 to 12 cycles. TCRdb recomputed calls from the 5' RACE reads with MiXCR, one row per CDR3 protein. The sample holds about 2 million distinct CDR3 sequences, approximately 50% seen once. Germline V CDR1 and CDR2: DFQATT, SNEGSKA (reference sequence). The CDR3 totals 15 residues. V was pared by 3 bases and J by 8 bases, with 7 bases of the junction left unmatched.

The TCR was taken from a woman in her 40s in good health. The chain links TRBV20-1 to TRBJ2-1; 13 bases agree with TRBD2. Specimen: blood. The CDR3 nucleotides are TGCAGTGCTAGTGCACTAGCGGGGGGGCGCGATGAGCAGTTCTTC. It yields the protein CSASALAGGRDEQFF.